This T cell receptor (beta chain) was obtained from a study of CD8 T cells in Susac syndrome. Study results and caveats: The number of individuals included in the study's TCR sequencing and HLA analysis was acknowledged as relatively small.

The T cells that were sequenced for TCR beta were CD8+ and CD4+ cells from blood. In the case of this clonotype: Its target is unknown.

Reverse transcription of roughly 0.45 to 1 ug RNA was performed with random hexamers. Amplification of TCR beta CDR3 used immunoSEQ multiplex PCR across 54 Vbeta and 13 Jbeta. MiXCR, applied by TCRdb to the immunoSEQ multiplex PCR reads, yields one record per CDR3 protein. Found here are around 79,000 distinct CDR3 sequences, approximately 94% of them singletons; the top ten hold around 0.4%. V lost 2 bases, J lost 0 bases, and 8 bases lay in between. Germline CDR1 and CDR2: MNHEY and SMNVEV (reference sequence). This CDR3 is 15 amino acids long. What was sequenced was CD8+ T cells from PBMCs. This sequence was found in a human donor with multiple sclerosis. This chain joins TRBV27 and TRBJ2-1; no clear D gene. The CDR3 DNA follows: TGTGCCAGCAGTTTAGAACAGAGCTCCTACAATGAGCAGTTCTTC. Its protein product is CASSLEQSSYNEQFF.